Listed here are 29 T cell receptor beta chains from one sample, sequenced in a study of T-cell reconstitution after alpha-beta-depleted transplantation in children. TCRbeta library preparation incorporated unique molecular identifiers. TCRdb redid the calling of the PCR reads with MiXCR, one entry per CDR3 protein. The table has 700,000 or so distinct CDR3 sequences, around 12% seen once. Material: PBMCs, obtained before TCRalphabeta/CD19-depleted stem cell transplant. The receptors come from a girl aged 2 to 9 with congenital amegakaryocytic thrombocytopenia, due to receive a stem cell transplant.

This clonotype was counted many times. The J gene is TRBJ1-2, the V gene TRBV2; no clear D gene. The CDR3 extends over 13 amino acids. V shed 3 bases and J shed 2 bases, with 7 bases lying between them. Per the germline V gene, CDR1 is SNHLY and CDR2 is FYNNEI. CDR3 sequence (DNA): TGTGCCAGCAGTGACGAGGCGAACTATGGCTACACCTTC. The encoded protein is CASSDEANYGYTF.

There are a few counts of this clonotype. V and J are TRBV7-2 and TRBJ2-3, with 10 bases that match TRBD2. This CDR3 contains 16 residues. Looked up from germline, CDR1 is SGHTA and CDR2 is FQGNSA. Trimming cost V 3 bases and J 4 bases; bases outside gene matches: 7. The CDR3 protein is CASSFRAGGSADTQYF. In DNA, the CDR3 is TGTGCCAGCAGCTTCCGAGCGGGAGGGTCGGCAGATACGCAGTATTTT.

This clonotype occurred many times. The gene calls are TRBV20-1 and TRBJ2-1, with D maybe TRBD2 (6 bases). The CDR3 sequence is 17 residues long. Trimming shortened V by 0 bases and J by 1 base, and 16 bases separated the two germline ends. Germline V gene data show CDR1 as DFQATT and CDR2 as SNEGSKA (reference sequence). This CDR3 is CSARDGGLAISYNEQFF. In DNA form, the CDR3 reads TGCAGTGCTAGAGATGGCGGGCTAGCGATTTCCTACAATGAGCAGTTCTTC.

V usage is TRBV7-2 and J usage is TRBJ1-6; D gene ambiguous. Germline loops: CDR1 SGHTA, CDR2 FQGNSA. Trimming took 1 base from V and 10 from J, leaving 8 bases between them. The CDR3 runs to 13 residues. The CDR3 spells CASSLGRLSPLHF. DNA of the CDR3: TGTGCCAGCAGCTTAGGGCGACTGTCACCCCTCCACTTT. Full variable domain (missing parts from reference TRBV7-2 and TRBJ1-6): GAGVSQSPSNKVTEKGKDVELRCDPISGHTALYWYRQSLGQGLEFLIYFQGNSAPDKSGLPSDRFSAERTGGSVSTLTIQRTQQEDSAVYLCASSLGRLSPLHFGNGTRLTVT.

The sample holds many counts of this clonotype. This chain joins TRBV29-1 and TRBJ2-4; 9 bases map to TRBD1. Germline V gene lookup returns CDR1 SQVTM and CDR2 ANQGSEA. J lost 5 bases, V lost 5 bases, and 4 bases had no gene match. The length of the CDR3 is 13 residues. CDR3 sequence (DNA): TGCAGCGTTTCTACAGGGGGCCAAAACATTCAGTACTTC. Amino acid sequence: CSVSTGGQNIQYF. Full variable domain (rest looked up from reference TRBV29-1 and TRBJ2-4): SAVISQKPSRDICQRGTSLTIQCQVDSQVTMMFWYRQQPGQSLTLIATANQGSEATYESGFVIDKFPISRPNLTFSTLTVSNMSPEDSSIYLCSVSTGGQNIQYFGAGTRLSVL.

V usage is TRBV20-1 and J usage is TRBJ2-5, with D perhaps matching TRBD2 (6 bases). V shed 7 bases and J shed 2 bases, with 20 bases lying between them. The CDR3 is made up of 15 amino acids. Germline V lookup: CDR1 DFQATT, CDR2 SNEGSKA (reference sequence). CDR3 in DNA: TGCAGTGGTACGCCGTGGGGACTTTCTCAAGAGACCCAGTACTTC. Its protein is CSGTPWGLSQETQYF.

This clonotype turned up a few times. The rearrangement links TRBV5-5 to TRBJ1-6; possible D gene TRBD1, 5 bases. The CDR3 spans 15 residues. Trimming removed 4 bases at V and 9 bases at J, with 17 bases between. Germline-derived CDR1 and CDR2 are SGHKS and YYEKEE (reference sequence). DNA of the CDR3: TGTGCCAGCAGCCTCCTCACAGGAAGGGTTTCACCCCTCCACTTT. Its translation is CASSLLTGRVSPLHF.

For this clonotype: A much larger clone lies a single base off, so this may be a read error. The chain recombines TRBV5-1 with TRBJ2-1; 10 bases fit TRBD2. J was trimmed by 3 bases and V by 0 bases; bases with no gene match: 3. CDR3 size: 16 residues. Germline lookup yields CDR1 SGHRS and CDR2 YFSETQ. CDR3 nucleotide sequence: TGCGCCAGCAGCTTGGCCTGGACTAGCGGCTACAATGAGCAGTTCTTC. It encodes CASSLAWTSGYNEQFF. The full variable domain, its missing parts supplied by reference TRBV5-1 and TRBJ2-1, is KAGVTQTPRYLIKTRGQQVTLSCSPISGHRSVSWYQQTPGQGLQFLFEYFSETQRNKGNFPGRFSGRQFSNSRSEMNVSTLELGDSALYLCASSLAWTSGYNEQFFGPGTRLTVL.

This clonotype was observed at least ten times. The chain carries TRBV4-2 and TRBJ2-2, with D possibly TRBD2 on 5 matching bases. The CDR3 covers 15 residues. From germline, CDR1 is LGHNA and CDR2 YNFKEQ. V was trimmed by 3 bases and J by 3 bases, leaving 11 bases between them. The CDR3 DNA reads as TGTGCCAGCAGCCATGAGAATAGCGACACCGGGGAGCTGTTTTTT. It is translated as CASSHENSDTGELFF.

This clonotype was seen many times. The J gene is TRBJ2-4, the V gene TRBV28, with TRBD1 matching over 7 bases. The CDR3 runs to 16 residues. V lost 3 bases and J lost 3; bases outside the gene matches: 8. The V gene's germline CDR1 is MDHEN and CDR2 SYDVKM. The CDR3 loop is CASSFARAGGKNIQYF. The CDR3 bases are TGTGCCAGCAGTTTTGCGCGCGCAGGGGGCAAAAACATTCAGTACTTC.

There are a few counts of this clonotype. The V call is TRBV28, the J call TRBJ2-1, with D uncertain. Per the germline V gene, CDR1 is MDHEN and CDR2 is SYDVKM. This CDR3 is built from 12 residues. V lost 8 bases, J lost 2 bases, and 7 bases lay in between. For the CDR3, the DNA is TGTGCCAGCCAGGAAGCCTACAATGAGCAGTTCTTC. It codes for CASQEAYNEQFF.

At least ten counts were recorded for this clonotype. The CDR3 sequence is CSAPGLAGVDEQFF. The CDR3, as DNA: TGCAGCGCCCCGGGACTAGCGGGAGTTGATGAGCAGTTCTTC. The V gene is TRBV29-1, the J gene TRBJ2-1; 14 nucleotides line up with TRBD2. The germline gives CDR1 SQVTM, CDR2 ANQGSEA. V shed 7 bases and J 8 bases; nucleotides not matched to a gene: 7. CDR3 length equals 14 residues.

V is TRBV12-3 or TRBV12-4 and J is TRBJ2-5; D is ambiguous. This CDR3 region has 10 residues. Trimming took 5 bases from V and 6 from J, leaving 4 bases between them. The CDR3 spells CASSPQTQYF. For the CDR3, the DNA is TGTGCCAGCAGTCCCCAGACCCAGTACTTC.

This clonotype was observed many times. The chain combines TRBV7-6 with TRBJ2-7; unclear D gene. The V and J ends lost 2 bases and 3 bases respectively, with 11 bases between them. The CDR3 runs to 14 residues. Germline CDR1 SGHVS, CDR2 FNYEAQ. This chain's CDR3 is CASSLLATNYEQYF. Written as DNA, the CDR3 is TGTGCCAGCAGCTTACTGGCAACTAACTACGAGCAGTACTTC.

Remarks on this clonotype: At one end, the junction sequence differs from germline, possibly due to a read error. This chain connects TRBV12-3 or TRBV12-4 to TRBJ1-2; 11 bases match TRBD1. This CDR3 region has 17 residues. The CDR3 region is CASSFEFWTGGADGNTF. The DNA for the CDR3 is TGTGCCAGCAGTTTTGAATTTTGGACAGGGGGCGCGGATGGCAACACCTTC.

The V call is TRBV7-9, the J call TRBJ2-5; D ambiguous. Germline CDR1 SEHNR, CDR2 FQNEAQ (reference sequence). CDR3 length equals 14 residues. V shed 4 bases and J shed 7 bases, with 16 bases lying between them. CDR3 DNA: TGTGCCAGCAGCTCTAATCTAGTTCTCGGGACCCAGTACTTC. Its protein product is CASSSNLVLGTQYF. The variable domain in full, with the rest retrieved from reference TRBV7-9 and TRBJ2-5, is DTGVSQNPRHKITKRGQNVTFRCDPISEHNRLYWYRQTLGQGPEFLTYFQNEAQLEKSRLLSDRFSAERPKGSFSTLEIQRTEQGDSAMYLCASSSNLVLGTQYFGPGTRLLVL.

This clonotype was counted ten times or more. The CDR3, as DNA: TGTGCCAGCAGCTTAGATCCGGGGACCACAGATACGCAGTATTTT. It specifies CASSLDPGTTDTQYF. The chain recombines TRBV11-2 with TRBJ2-3; D might be TRBD1 or TRBD2, each matching 5 bases. This CDR3 region has 15 residues. Germline loops: CDR1 SGHAT, CDR2 FQNNGV. Trimming left V 0 bases short and J 2 bases short, with 9 bases between.

In this sample, this clonotype turned up many times. The chain couples TRBV5-1 to TRBJ2-7, with 8 bases lining up with TRBD2. Germline CDR1 SGHRS, CDR2 YFSETQ. The CDR3 runs to 14 residues. V lost 3 bases to trimming and J lost 3 bases; unmatched junction nucleotides: 5. The DNA of the CDR3 is TGCGCCAGCAGCTGGGGACTAGGGGGCTACGAGCAGTACTTC. It is translated as CASSWGLGGYEQYF. The variable domain in full, completed from reference TRBV5-1 and TRBJ2-7, reads KAGVTQTPRYLIKTRGQQVTLSCSPISGHRSVSWYQQTPGQGLQFLFEYFSETQRNKGNFPGRFSGRQFSNSRSEMNVSTLELGDSALYLCASSWGLGGYEQYFGPGTRLTVT.

This clonotype was detected many times. V is TRBV29-1 and J is TRBJ1-2, with D perhaps TRBD1 (6 bases). V shed 3 bases and J shed 3 bases, with 11 bases lying between them. The CDR3 has 13 amino acids. Germline V CDR1 and CDR2: SQVTM, ANQGSEA. CDR3 sequence (DNA): TGCAGCGTTGACAGGGGATTGGACTATGGCTACACCTTC. Protein: CSVDRGLDYGYTF. Looking up the rest from reference TRBV29-1 and TRBJ1-2 gives the full variable domain: SAVISQKPSRDICQRGTSLTIQCQVDSQVTMMFWYRQQPGQSLTLIATANQGSEATYESGFVIDKFPISRPNLTFSTLTVSNMSPEDSSIYLCSVDRGLDYGYTFGSGTRLTVV.

This clonotype was recorded many times. The chain uses TRBV28 and TRBJ2-7, with D maybe TRBD1 (6 bases). Germline V lookup: CDR1 MDHEN, CDR2 SYDVKM. Trimming stripped 5 bases from V and 3 bases from J, with 17 bases between. This CDR3 has 15 amino acids. CDR3 sequence: CASSLYRTGHYEQYF. CDR3 in DNA: TGTGCCAGCAGTCTATACCGAACGGGACACTACGAGCAGTACTTC.

This clonotype was counted ten times or more. The chain uses TRBV12-3 or TRBV12-4 and TRBJ1-5; D uncertain. The CDR3 loop spans 18 amino acids. V was shortened by 3 bases and J by 1 base, with 19 bases between the two germline ends. The CDR3 reads CASSFRPDLFRSNQPQHF. DNA for the CDR3: TGTGCCAGCAGTTTCAGGCCCGACCTGTTCAGGAGCAATCAGCCCCAGCATTTT.

This clonotype was seen a few times. This chain links TRBV19 with TRBJ2-6; D is unclear. V shed 3 bases and J shed 7 bases, with 10 bases lying between them. The CDR3 has 14 residues. CDR1 LNHDA and CDR2 SQIVND come from the germline V gene (reference sequence). CDR3 sequence (DNA): TGTGCCAGTAGTATCCTCCCTAAAGCCAACGTCCTGACTTTC. Translated: CASSILPKANVLTF.

This clonotype was counted many times. The rearrangement uses TRBV5-1 and TRBJ2-3; the D is unclear. Between the trimmed V and J ends, which lost 7 bases and 7 bases, there was a span of 10 bases. The CDR3 length is 11 residues. CDR1 SGHRS and CDR2 YFSETQ come from the germline V gene. DNA for the CDR3: TGCGCCAGCTCGGAGATTAATACGCAGTATTTT. Amino acid sequence: CASSEINTQYF.

This clonotype was counted between two and nine times. The DNA for the CDR3 is TGTGCCAGCAGTCCCCTCGGCGGGAGGGCGGGTTACAATGAGCAGTTCTTC. Amino acids: CASSPLGGRAGYNEQFF. The chain is built from TRBV12-3 or TRBV12-4 and TRBJ2-1; 9 bases align to TRBD2. The CDR3 length is 17 residues. Unmatched junction bases numbered 12, after V lost 5 bases and J lost 4 bases.

The V call is TRBV30, the J call TRBJ2-7; possibly TRBD1 for D (6 bases). V lost 2 bases to trimming and J lost 2 bases, with 13 bases between them. Germline assignment: CDR1 GTSNPN and CDR2 SVGIG (reference sequence). The CDR3 covers 14 residues. CDR3 DNA sequence: TGTGCCTGGAGTCAGGGGTCGTTTGCCTACGAGCAGTACTTC. Residues: CAWSQGSFAYEQYF.

This chain links TRBV29-1 with TRBJ2-5; D is perhaps TRBD2 (5 bases). The germline gives CDR1 SQVTM, CDR2 ANQGSEA. The CDR3 is 11 amino acids. Trimming left V 7 bases short and J 4 bases short, with 10 bases between. CDR3 DNA: TGCAGCGGGGAGACTGGAGAGACCCAGTACTTC. Amino acid sequence: CSGETGETQYF.

The table lists this clonotype with many counts. The chain is built from TRBV29-1 and TRBJ2-1, with D perhaps TRBD2 (5 bases). Germline lookup yields CDR1 SQVTM and CDR2 ANQGSEA. This CDR3 has 12 residues. The V end lost 3 bases, the J end lost 9 bases, and 12 bases lay between the germline ends. CDR3 amino acids: CSVDDYNGEQFF. The CDR3 bases are TGCAGCGTTGATGACTATAACGGTGAGCAGTTCTTC.

The CDR3 nucleotides read TGTGCCAGCAGCCAAGCAGGGAGCAGCAATCAGCCCCAGCATTTT. It translates to CASSQAGSSNQPQHF. The rearrangement joins TRBV3-1 to TRBJ1-5, with D perhaps matching TRBD1 (5 bases). V lost 1 base, J lost 1 base, and 8 bases lay in between. CDR1 and CDR2 (germline): LGHDT, YNNKEL (reference sequence). This CDR3 comprises 15 residues.

This clonotype was seen a few times. The V gene is TRBV4-1, the J gene TRBJ2-3; D ambiguous. Germline V gene lookup returns CDR1 MGHRA and CDR2 YSYEKL. The CDR3 runs 13 residues. V was shortened by 4 bases and J by 4 bases, with 9 bases between the two germline ends. Here the CDR3 reads CASSPVGADTQYF. The CDR3 DNA reads as TGCGCCAGCAGCCCGGTTGGGGCAGATACGCAGTATTTT.